The sequence of this TCR beta chain was determined in a study of PD-1 and CTLA-4 blockade in melanoma. Deletions cut 4 bases from V and 0 bases from J, with 9 bases between. The CDR3 sequence is 15 residues long. CDR1 and CDR2 (germline): SEHNR, FQNEAQ (reference sequence). The data were produced by immunoSEQ multiplex PCR, yet TCRdb's version contains in-frame clones alone and is incomplete. The sample has around 32,000 clones, about 89% seen once. The rearrangement uses TRBV7-9 and TRBJ1-4, with D unclear. The receptor was isolated from a human donor with melanoma. Sequences were derived from CD8+ T cells from peripheral blood, sampled before anti-PD-1 treatment. The CDR3 region is CASSSQSATNEKLFF. CDR3 coding DNA: TGTGCCAGCAGCTCCCAGTCCGCAACTAATGAAAAACTGTTTTTT.